Listed below are T cell receptor beta chains from one sample, sequenced in a study of T cell responses to AZD1222 COVID-19 vaccine. Using immunoSEQ multiplex PCR, the repertoire was profiled, and TCRdb retains in-frame clones only, with some absent. The data contain some 99,000 clones, nearly 90% of them singletons. The sample was peripheral blood, taken on day 0 of MenACWY control vaccination. These receptors originate from an adult in good health. The CDR3 runs from the conserved cysteine through the conserved F or W. The order of the fields is CDR3 length, clone size, J gene, D gene, V gene, CDR3 protein, CDR3 DNA. A D gene is named only where the DNA matches it firmly. Not all rows give a size; the values are once, few, many and, for expanded clones, a class.

cdr3_length: 18
clone_size: NA
j_call: TRBJ1-5
d_call: NA
v_call: TRBV7-2
cdr3_aa: CASSPQIGSVGSNQPQHF
cdr3_nt: TGTGCCAGCAGCCCCCAAATAGGGTCGGTCGGTAGCAATCAGCCCCAGCATTTT

cdr3_length: 13
clone_size: few
j_call: TRBJ1-5
d_call: TRBD1
v_call: TRBV30
cdr3_aa: CACDREVGQPQHF
cdr3_nt: TGTGCCTGTGACAGGGAAGTAGGCCAGCCCCAGCATTTT

cdr3_length: 15
clone_size: many
j_call: TRBJ2-7
d_call: TRBD1
v_call: TRBV18
cdr3_aa: CASSPLAGGSYEQYF
cdr3_nt: TGTGCCAGCTCACCGCTCGCAGGGGGCTCCTACGAGCAGTACTTC

cdr3_length: 15
clone_size: NA
j_call: TRBJ2-3
d_call: NA
v_call: TRBV10-3
cdr3_aa: CAISESRGLTDTQYF
cdr3_nt: TGTGCCATCAGTGAGTCGAGGGGGTTGACGGATACGCAGTATTTT

cdr3_length: 13
clone_size: NA
j_call: TRBJ2-2
d_call: NA
v_call: TRBV5-1
cdr3_aa: CASSLRWTGELFF
cdr3_nt: TGCGCCAGCAGCCTACGGTGGACCGGGGAGCTGTTTTTT

cdr3_length: 15
clone_size: NA
j_call: TRBJ2-1
d_call: NA
v_call: TRBV6-5
cdr3_aa: CASSKVQGHYNEQFF
cdr3_nt: TGTGCCAGCAGCAAGGTCCAGGGGCACTACAATGAGCAGTTCTTC

cdr3_length: 12
clone_size: NA
j_call: TRBJ1-2
d_call: NA
v_call: TRBV29-1
cdr3_aa: CSVEGINYGYTF
cdr3_nt: TGCAGCGTTGAAGGGATTAACTATGGCTACACCTTC

cdr3_length: 15
clone_size: NA
j_call: TRBJ1-5
d_call: NA
v_call: TRBV6-1
cdr3_aa: CASSEPGGGGQPQHF
cdr3_nt: TGTGCCAGCAGTGAACCTGGGGGAGGAGGTCAGCCCCAGCATTTT

cdr3_length: 19
clone_size: once
j_call: TRBJ2-1
d_call: NA
v_call: TRBV13
cdr3_aa: CASSLARTGNAKSYNEQFF
cdr3_nt: TGTGCCAGCAGCTTGGCCCGAACAGGGAACGCAAAGTCCTACAATGAGCAGTTCTTC

cdr3_length: 16
clone_size: NA
j_call: TRBJ2-3
d_call: NA
v_call: TRBV15
cdr3_aa: CATTEGSGPSTDTQYF
cdr3_nt: TGTGCCACCACCGAGGGATCCGGACCGAGCACAGATACGCAGTATTTT

cdr3_length: 21
clone_size: NA
j_call: TRBJ2-3
d_call: TRBD2
v_call: TRBV4-1
cdr3_aa: CASSQPGLAGAGFGRTDTQYF
cdr3_nt: TGCGCCAGCAGCCAACCGGGACTAGCGGGGGCTGGATTCGGGCGGACAGATACGCAGTATTTT

cdr3_length: 15
clone_size: NA
j_call: TRBJ1-1
d_call: NA
v_call: TRBV7-9
cdr3_aa: CASSLALGDPRAAFF
cdr3_nt: TGTGCCAGCAGCTTAGCGCTAGGCGACCCTCGAGCGGCTTTCTTT

cdr3_length: 15
clone_size: few
j_call: TRBJ2-1
d_call: TRBD2
v_call: TRBV14
cdr3_aa: CASSRTSGGYNEQFF
cdr3_nt: TGTGCCAGCAGCCGGACTAGCGGGGGGTACAATGAGCAGTTCTTC

cdr3_length: 15
clone_size: NA
j_call: TRBJ2-7
d_call: NA
v_call: TRBV2
cdr3_aa: CASSEKRRHSYEQYF
cdr3_nt: TGTGCCAGCAGTGAGAAACGGCGCCACTCCTACGAGCAGTACTTC

cdr3_length: 11
clone_size: NA
j_call: TRBJ1-4
d_call: NA
v_call: TRBV30
cdr3_aa: CAWSLNEKLFF
cdr3_nt: TGTGCCTGGAGCCTAAATGAAAAACTGTTTTTT

cdr3_length: 15
clone_size: once
j_call: TRBJ2-7
d_call: TRBD1
v_call: TRBV5-1
cdr3_aa: CASSPPGTVTYEQYF
cdr3_nt: TGCGCCAGCAGCCCCCCCGGGACAGTTACCTACGAGCAGTACTTC

cdr3_length: 13
clone_size: NA
j_call: TRBJ1-3
d_call: TRBD1
v_call: TRBV28
cdr3_aa: CASSYGQGRTIYF
cdr3_nt: TGTGCCAGCAGTTACGGACAGGGAAGAACCATATATTTT

cdr3_length: 13
clone_size: NA
j_call: TRBJ2-7
d_call: NA
v_call: TRBV5-5
cdr3_aa: CASSFVAAYEQYF
cdr3_nt: TGTGCCAGCAGCTTCGTAGCGGCCTACGAGCAGTACTTC

cdr3_length: 13
clone_size: NA
j_call: TRBJ1-1
d_call: TRBD1
v_call: TRBV5-6
cdr3_aa: CASSWDRGPEAFF
cdr3_nt: TGTGCCAGCAGCTGGGACAGGGGCCCTGAAGCTTTCTTT

cdr3_length: 14
clone_size: NA
j_call: TRBJ1-2
d_call: NA
v_call: TRBV28
cdr3_aa: CASSYLTGSYGYTF
cdr3_nt: TGTGCCAGCAGTTACCTGACAGGAAGCTATGGCTACACCTTC

cdr3_length: 13
clone_size: once
j_call: TRBJ1-5
d_call: NA
v_call: TRBV6-5
cdr3_aa: CAESRWGNQPQHF
cdr3_nt: TGTGCCGAAAGTCGGTGGGGCAATCAGCCCCAGCATTTT

cdr3_length: 18
clone_size: once
j_call: TRBJ2-7
d_call: TRBD2
v_call: TRBV11-2
cdr3_aa: CASSSPETSGRASYEQYF
cdr3_nt: TGTGCCAGCAGCTCCCCTGAGACTAGCGGGAGGGCCTCCTACGAGCAGTACTTC

cdr3_length: 15
clone_size: NA
j_call: TRBJ2-7
d_call: NA
v_call: TRBV3-1/TRBV3-2
cdr3_aa: CASSNPAWGYYEQYF
cdr3_nt: TGTGCCAGCAGTAACCCGGCCTGGGGGTACTACGAGCAGTACTTC

cdr3_length: 14
clone_size: NA
j_call: TRBJ2-6
d_call: NA
v_call: TRBV6-5
cdr3_aa: CASREASGANVLTF
cdr3_nt: TGTGCCAGCAGGGAGGCCTCTGGGGCCAACGTCCTGACTTTC

cdr3_length: 16
clone_size: once
j_call: TRBJ1-5
d_call: NA
v_call: TRBV28
cdr3_aa: CASSRRGGYGNQPQHF
cdr3_nt: TGTGCCAGCAGTCGCAGAGGAGGGTACGGCAATCAGCCCCAGCATTTT

cdr3_length: 16
clone_size: few
j_call: TRBJ2-1
d_call: NA
v_call: TRBV18
cdr3_aa: CASSRSRDQKYNEQFF
cdr3_nt: TGTGCCAGCTCTCGTTCGAGAGACCAAAAATACAATGAGCAGTTCTTC

cdr3_length: 11
clone_size: NA
j_call: TRBJ2-3
d_call: TRBD1
v_call: TRBV27
cdr3_aa: CASSFGQGWYF
cdr3_nt: TGTGCCAGCAGTTTTGGACAGGGGTGGTATTTT

cdr3_length: 15
clone_size: NA
j_call: TRBJ2-2
d_call: NA
v_call: TRBV9
cdr3_aa: CASSVFDQSGGELFF
cdr3_nt: TGTGCCAGCAGCGTTTTCGATCAGTCTGGCGGGGAGCTGTTTTTT

cdr3_length: 14
clone_size: NA
j_call: TRBJ2-7
d_call: TRBD1
v_call: TRBV2
cdr3_aa: CASDWGTGGGEQYF
cdr3_nt: TGTGCCAGCGATTGGGGCACAGGGGGCGGCGAGCAGTACTTC

cdr3_length: 15
clone_size: NA
j_call: TRBJ2-1
d_call: TRBD1
v_call: TRBV18
cdr3_aa: CASSPDRALNNEQFF
cdr3_nt: TGTGCCAGCTCCCCCGACAGGGCCCTCAACAATGAGCAGTTCTTC

cdr3_length: 13
clone_size: NA
j_call: TRBJ2-7
d_call: TRBD1
v_call: TRBV7-9
cdr3_aa: CASSRTGVYEQYF
cdr3_nt: TGTGCCAGCAGCCGGACAGGGGTCTACGAGCAGTACTTC

cdr3_length: 15
clone_size: NA
j_call: TRBJ2-5
d_call: TRBD2
v_call: TRBV7-9
cdr3_aa: CASSLASGAAQAQYF
cdr3_nt: TGTGCCAGCAGCTTGGCTAGCGGGGCGGCCCAGGCCCAGTACTTC

cdr3_length: 13
clone_size: NA
j_call: TRBJ1-1
d_call: NA
v_call: TRBV19
cdr3_aa: CASSIRPSTEAFF
cdr3_nt: TGTGCCAGTAGTATCCGTCCGAGCACTGAAGCTTTCTTT

cdr3_length: 19
clone_size: NA
j_call: TRBJ1-1
d_call: TRBD1
v_call: TRBV7-2
cdr3_aa: CASSHRWGQGGPMNTEAFF
cdr3_nt: TGTGCCAGCAGCCACAGGTGGGGACAGGGGGGGCCCATGAACACTGAAGCTTTCTTT

cdr3_length: 16
clone_size: NA
j_call: TRBJ2-5
d_call: TRBD1
v_call: TRBV27
cdr3_aa: CASASLGQGDEETQYF
cdr3_nt: TGTGCCAGCGCTAGCCTGGGACAGGGGGACGAGGAGACCCAGTACTTC